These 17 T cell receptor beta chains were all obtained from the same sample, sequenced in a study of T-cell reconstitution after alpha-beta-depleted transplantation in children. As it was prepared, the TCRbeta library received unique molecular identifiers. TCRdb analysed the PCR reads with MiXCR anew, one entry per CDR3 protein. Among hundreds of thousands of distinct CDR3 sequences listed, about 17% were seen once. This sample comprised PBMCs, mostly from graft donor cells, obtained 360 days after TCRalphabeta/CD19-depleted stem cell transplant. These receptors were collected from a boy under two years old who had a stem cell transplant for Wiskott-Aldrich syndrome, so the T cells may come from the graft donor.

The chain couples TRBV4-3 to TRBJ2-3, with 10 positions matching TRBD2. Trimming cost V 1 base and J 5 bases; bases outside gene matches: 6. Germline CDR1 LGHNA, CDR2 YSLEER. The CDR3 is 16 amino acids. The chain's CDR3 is CASSQASGSRVDTQYF. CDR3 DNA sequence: TGCGCCAGCAGCCAAGCTAGCGGGAGTCGCGTAGATACGCAGTATTTT.

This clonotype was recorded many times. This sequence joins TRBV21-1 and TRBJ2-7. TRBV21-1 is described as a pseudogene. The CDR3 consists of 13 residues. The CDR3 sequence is CASSKGKIYEQYF. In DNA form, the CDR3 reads TGTGCCAGCAGCAAAGGCAAGATCTACGAGCAGTACTTC.

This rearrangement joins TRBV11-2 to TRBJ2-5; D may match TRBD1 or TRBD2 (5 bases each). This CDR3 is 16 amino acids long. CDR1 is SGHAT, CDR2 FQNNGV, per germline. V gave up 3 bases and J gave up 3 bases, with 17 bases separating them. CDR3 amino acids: CASSFGTLRGEETQYF. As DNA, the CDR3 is TGTGCCAGCAGCTTCGGTACATTGAGGGGAGAAGAGACCCAGTACTTC.

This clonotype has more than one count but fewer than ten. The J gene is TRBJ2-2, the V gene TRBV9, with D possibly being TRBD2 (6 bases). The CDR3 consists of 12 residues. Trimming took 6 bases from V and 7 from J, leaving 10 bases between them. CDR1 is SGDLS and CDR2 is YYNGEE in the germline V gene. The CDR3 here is CASTLGGGELFF. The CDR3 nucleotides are TGTGCCAGCACCCTGGGAGGCGGGGAGCTGTTTTTT.

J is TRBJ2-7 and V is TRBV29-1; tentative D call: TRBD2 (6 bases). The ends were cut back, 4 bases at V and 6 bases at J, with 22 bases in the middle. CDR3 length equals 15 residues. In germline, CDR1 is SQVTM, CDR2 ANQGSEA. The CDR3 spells CSVVLVGGVRFEQYF. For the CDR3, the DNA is TGCAGCGTTGTTTTAGTCGGCGGGGTGAGATTCGAGCAGTACTTC.

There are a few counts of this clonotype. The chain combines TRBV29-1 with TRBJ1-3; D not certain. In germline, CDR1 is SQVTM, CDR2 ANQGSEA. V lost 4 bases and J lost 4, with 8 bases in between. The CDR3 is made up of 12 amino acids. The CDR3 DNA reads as TGCAGCGTTGCAGGCGACGGAAACACCATATATTTT. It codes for CSVAGDGNTIYF. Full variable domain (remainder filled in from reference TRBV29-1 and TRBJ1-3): SAVISQKPSRDICQRGTSLTIQCQVDSQVTMMFWYRQQPGQSLTLIATANQGSEATYESGFVIDKFPISRPNLTFSTLTVSNMSPEDSSIYLCSVAGDGNTIYFGEGSWLTVV.

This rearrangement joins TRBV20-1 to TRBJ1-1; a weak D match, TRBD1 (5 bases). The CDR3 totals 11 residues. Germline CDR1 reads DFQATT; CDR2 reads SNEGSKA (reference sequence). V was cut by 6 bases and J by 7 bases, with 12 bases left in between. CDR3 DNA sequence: TGCAGTGCAAGTCGTGGGGGTGAAGCTTTCTTT. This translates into CSASRGGEAFF.

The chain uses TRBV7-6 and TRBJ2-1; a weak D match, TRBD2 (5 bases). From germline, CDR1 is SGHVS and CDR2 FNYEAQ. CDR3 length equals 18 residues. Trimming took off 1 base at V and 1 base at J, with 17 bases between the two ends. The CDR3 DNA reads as TGTGCCAGCAGCTTAGGCCCTGACGGGATGGGTTCCTACAATGAGCAGTTCTTC. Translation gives CASSLGPDGMGSYNEQFF.

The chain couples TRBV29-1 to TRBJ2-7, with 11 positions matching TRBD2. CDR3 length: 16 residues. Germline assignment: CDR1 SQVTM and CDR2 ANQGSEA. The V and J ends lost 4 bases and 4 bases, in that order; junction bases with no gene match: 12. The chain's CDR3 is CSVVLAGGPPLYEQYF. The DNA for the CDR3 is TGCAGCGTTGTTCTAGCGGGGGGACCTCCTTTGTACGAGCAGTACTTC.

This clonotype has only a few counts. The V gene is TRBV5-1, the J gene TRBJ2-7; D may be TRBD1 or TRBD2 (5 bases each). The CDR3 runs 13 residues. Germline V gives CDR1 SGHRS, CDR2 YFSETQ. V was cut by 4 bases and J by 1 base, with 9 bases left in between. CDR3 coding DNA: TGCGCCAGCAGCAACGGGGCTTCCTACGAGCAGTACTTC. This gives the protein CASSNGASYEQYF.

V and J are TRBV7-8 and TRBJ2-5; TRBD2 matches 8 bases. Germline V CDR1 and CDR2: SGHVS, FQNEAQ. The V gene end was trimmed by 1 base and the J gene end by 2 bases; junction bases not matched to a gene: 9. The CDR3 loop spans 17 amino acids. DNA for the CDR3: TGTGCCAGCAGCTTAGTGGCGGGGGGCCCCGTTCAAGAGACCCAGTACTTC. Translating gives CASSLVAGGPVQETQYF.

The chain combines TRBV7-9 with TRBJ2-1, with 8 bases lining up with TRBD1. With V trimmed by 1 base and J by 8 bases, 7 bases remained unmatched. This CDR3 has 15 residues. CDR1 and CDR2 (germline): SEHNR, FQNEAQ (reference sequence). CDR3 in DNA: TGTGCCAGCAGCTTAGAAAGCCAGGGGGCCTATGAGCAGTTCTTC. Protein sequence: CASSLESQGAYEQFF.

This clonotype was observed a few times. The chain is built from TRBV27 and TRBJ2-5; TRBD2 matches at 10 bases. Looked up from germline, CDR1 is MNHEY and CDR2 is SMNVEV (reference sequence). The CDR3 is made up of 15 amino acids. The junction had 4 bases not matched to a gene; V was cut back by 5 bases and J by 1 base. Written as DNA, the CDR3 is TGTGCCAGCAGTCAGCTAGCGGGAGTCCAAGAGACCCAGTACTTC. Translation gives CASSQLAGVQETQYF.

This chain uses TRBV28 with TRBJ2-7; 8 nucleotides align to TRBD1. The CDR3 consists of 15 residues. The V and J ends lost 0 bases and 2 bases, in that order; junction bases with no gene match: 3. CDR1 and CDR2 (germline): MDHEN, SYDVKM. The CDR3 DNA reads TGTGCCAGCAGTTTATGGCGGACAGGGACCTACGAGCAGTACTTC. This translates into CASSLWRTGTYEQYF. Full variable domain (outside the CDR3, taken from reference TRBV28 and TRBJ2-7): DVKVTQSSRYLVKRTGEKVFLECVQDMDHENMFWYRQDPGLGLRLIYFSYDVKMKEKGDIPEGYSVSREKKERFSLILESASTNQTSMYLCASSLWRTGTYEQYFGPGTRLTVT.

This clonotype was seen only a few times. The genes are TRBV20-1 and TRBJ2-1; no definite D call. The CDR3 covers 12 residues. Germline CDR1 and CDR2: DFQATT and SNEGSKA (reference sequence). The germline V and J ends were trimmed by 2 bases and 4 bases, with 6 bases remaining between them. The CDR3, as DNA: TGCAGTGCTAGATTGGAATACAATGAGCAGTTCTTC. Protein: CSARLEYNEQFF.

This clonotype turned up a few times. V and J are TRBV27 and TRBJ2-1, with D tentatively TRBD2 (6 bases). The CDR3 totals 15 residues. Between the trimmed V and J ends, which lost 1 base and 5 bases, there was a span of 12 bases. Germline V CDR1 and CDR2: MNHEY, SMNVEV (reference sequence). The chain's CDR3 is CASSLWASDHNEQFF. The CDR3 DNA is TGTGCCAGCAGTTTATGGGCTAGCGACCACAATGAGCAGTTCTTC.

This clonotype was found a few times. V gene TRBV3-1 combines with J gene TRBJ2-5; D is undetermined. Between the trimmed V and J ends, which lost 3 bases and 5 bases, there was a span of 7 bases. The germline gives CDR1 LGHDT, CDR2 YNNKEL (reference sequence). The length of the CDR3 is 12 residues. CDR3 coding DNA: TGTGCCAGCAGCCAGAACCGGGAGACCCAGTACTTC. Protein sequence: CASSQNRETQYF.